This record looks at one T cell receptor beta chain sequence and its context. In the original workflow: Estimated nucleated cell counts came from reference gene primer amplification. Some clones are missing from TCRdb's copy, which holds only in-frame ones; the method was immunoSEQ multiplex PCR. The DNA gave D and trimming, while V, J and clone size come from that table. The sample lists roughly 390,000 clones, 80% to 90% occurring once. This specimen belongs to a study of blood T cell repertoires in COVID-19. The overall study: Material from acute and convalescent COVID-19 was sourced from the United States, Italy and Spain. The cDNA or gDNA used as material had been derived from T cells, B-cell-depleted T cells, or PBMCs.

CDR1 is KGHSH and CDR2 is LQKENI in the germline V gene. This CDR3 contains 17 residues. V lost 2 bases to trimming and J lost 0 bases, with 14 bases between them. It was during active infection that Seattle patients were enrolled and then longitudinally followed. This receptor was taken from a woman in her 30s with COVID-19, enrolled during active disease. This chain joins TRBV18 and TRBJ2-1; TRBD1 is a possible D gene (5 bases). What was sequenced was peripheral blood. CDR3 bases: TGTGCCAGCTCACCATACGTGGACACAAACTCCTACAATGAGCAGTTCTTC. Its translation is CASSPYVDTNSYNEQFF.